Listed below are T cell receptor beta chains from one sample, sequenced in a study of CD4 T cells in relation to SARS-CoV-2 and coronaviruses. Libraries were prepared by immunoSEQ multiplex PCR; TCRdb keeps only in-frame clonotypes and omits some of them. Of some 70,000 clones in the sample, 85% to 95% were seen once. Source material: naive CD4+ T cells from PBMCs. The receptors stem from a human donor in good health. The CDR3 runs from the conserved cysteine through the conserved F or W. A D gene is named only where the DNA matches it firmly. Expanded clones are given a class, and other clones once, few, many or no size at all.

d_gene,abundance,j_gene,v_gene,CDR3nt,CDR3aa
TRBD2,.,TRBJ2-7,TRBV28,TGTGCCAGCAGTCTTAGCGGGAGCGGATTGCTTAGGTACTTC,CASSLSGSGLLRYF
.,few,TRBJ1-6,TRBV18,TGTGCCAGCTCACAGGAGGTGTGGAGGGCTGGTTCACCCCTCCACTTT,CASSQEVWRAGSPLHF
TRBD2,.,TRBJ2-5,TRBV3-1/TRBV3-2,TGTGCCAGCACAGGACTAGCGGGGTACCAAGAGACCCAGTACTTC,CASTGLAGYQETQYF
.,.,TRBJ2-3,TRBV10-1,TGCGCCAGCAGTGAGCCGTCGGCCGATACGCAGTATTTT,CASSEPSADTQYF
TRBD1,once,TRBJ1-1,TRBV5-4,TGTGCCAGCAGTCAAGACAGGGTGAACACTGAAGCTTTCTTT,CASSQDRVNTEAFF
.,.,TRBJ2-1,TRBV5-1,TGCGCCAGCAGCACCGGGGCCCACCATGAGCAGTTCTTC,CASSTGAHHEQFF
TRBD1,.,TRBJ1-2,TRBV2,TGTGCCAGCAGCCCGACAGGGCCTAACTATGGCTACACCTTC,CASSPTGPNYGYTF
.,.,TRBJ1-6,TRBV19,TGTGCCAGTAGCCCAGGGCGGGATAATTCACCCCTCCACTTT,CASSPGRDNSPLHF
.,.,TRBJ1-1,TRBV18,TGTGCCAGCTCCCTCGACACTGAAGCTTTCTTT,CASSLDTEAFF
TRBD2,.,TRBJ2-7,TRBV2,TGTGCCAGCAGTGAAGATCTTCCCAGCGGGACTGGGCAGTACTTC,CASSEDLPSGTGQYF
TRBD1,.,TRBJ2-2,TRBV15,TGTGCCACCAGCAGAGAAAGGTTAGGGAACAGGGGGCTCGTGCACTCCCTGAACACCGGGGAGCTGTTTTTT,CATSRERLGNRGLVHSLNTGELFF
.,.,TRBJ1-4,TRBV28,TGTGCCAGCAGTGGGGGGGATGCAACTAATGAAAAACTGTTTTTT,CASSGGDATNEKLFF
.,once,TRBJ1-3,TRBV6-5,TGTGCCAGCAGTCCCCGGGCTTCCTCTGGAAACACCATATATTTT,CASSPRASSGNTIYF
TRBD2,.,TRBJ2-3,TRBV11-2,TGTGCCAGCAGCTTACTAGCGGGGGAGTTCACAGATACGCAGTATTTT,CASSLLAGEFTDTQYF
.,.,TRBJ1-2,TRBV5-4,TGTGCCAGCAGCTTCCGGACGGCCGCTGGCTACACCTTC,CASSFRTAAGYTF
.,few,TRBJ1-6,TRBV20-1,TGCAGTGCTAGTGGCGCTCAGGTTAATTCACCCCTCCACTTT,CSASGAQVNSPLHF
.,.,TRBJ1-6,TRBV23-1,TGCGCCAGCAGTCAAGGGAGGACCCTCCACTTT,CASSQGRTLHF
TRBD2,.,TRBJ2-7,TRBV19,TGTGCCAGTAGCCCCGGGCTAGCGGGAGTACTCTCCTACGAGCAGTACTTC,CASSPGLAGVLSYEQYF
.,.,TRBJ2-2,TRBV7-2,TGTGCCAGCAGCCCCTCGCGGGTGAACACCGGGGAGCTGTTTTTT,CASSPSRVNTGELFF
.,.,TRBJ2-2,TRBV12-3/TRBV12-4,TGTGCCAGCAGCCGAGAGTCCGGGGAGCTGTTTTTT,CASSRESGELFF
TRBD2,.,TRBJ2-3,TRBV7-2,TGTGCCAGCAGCTTAGGTCTAGCGGCTAGCACAGATACGCAGTATTTT,CASSLGLAASTDTQYF
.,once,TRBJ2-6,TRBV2,TGTGCCAGCAGTGAAGAGCTCTCTGGGGCCAACGTCCTGACTTTC,CASSEELSGANVLTF
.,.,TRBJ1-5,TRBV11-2,TGTGCCAGCAGCTTAGGGGTGAATCAGCCCCAGCATTTT,CASSLGVNQPQHF
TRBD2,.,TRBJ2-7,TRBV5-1,TGCGCCAGCAGCTTGGCCCCAACTAGCGGGAACTACGAGCAGTACTTC,CASSLAPTSGNYEQYF
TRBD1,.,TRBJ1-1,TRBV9,TGTGCCAGCAGCCCAGGACAGGCTCTCACTGAAGCTTTCTTT,CASSPGQALTEAFF
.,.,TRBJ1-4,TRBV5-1,TGCGCCAGCAGCTTGGACGGGGATGAAAAACTGTTTTTT,CASSLDGDEKLFF
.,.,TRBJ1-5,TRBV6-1,TGTGCCAGCAGTGAATCCTTGGGGAATCAGCCCCAGCATTTT,CASSESLGNQPQHF
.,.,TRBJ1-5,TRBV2,TGTGCCAGCAGTGTTAGTGGGGGAGTGATTCAGCCCCAGCATTTT,CASSVSGGVIQPQHF
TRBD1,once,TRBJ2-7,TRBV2,TGTGCCAGCAGCCGCGGACAGGGGGCGCTGGGGTGGCAGTACTTC,CASSRGQGALGWQYF
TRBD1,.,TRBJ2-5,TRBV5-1,TGCGCCAGCAGCTTGGCCGGGACAGGGGGCGCAGAGACCCAGTACTTC,CASSLAGTGGAETQYF
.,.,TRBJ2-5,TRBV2,TGTGCCAGCAGCATCCTTATGGGAGAGACCCAGTACTTC,CASSILMGETQYF
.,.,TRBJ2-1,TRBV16,TGTGCCAGCAGCCCAAACAGGGTTTACAATGAGCAGTTCTTC,CASSPNRVYNEQFF
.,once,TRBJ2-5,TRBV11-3,TGTGCCAGCAGCTATGACGGGCCTCCCCAAGAGACCCAGTACTTC,CASSYDGPPQETQYF
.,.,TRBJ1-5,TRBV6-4,TGTGCCAGCAGTGACTTGGTGACCAGGGAGGGCCATCAGCCCCAGCATTTT,CASSDLVTREGHQPQHF
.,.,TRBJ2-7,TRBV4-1,TGCGCCAGCAGCCAGAGGACAGTCTCCTACGAGCAGTACTTC,CASSQRTVSYEQYF
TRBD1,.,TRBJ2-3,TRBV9,TGTGCCAGCAGCATCCGGGACAGAACAGATACGCAGTATTTT,CASSIRDRTDTQYF
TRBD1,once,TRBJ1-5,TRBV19,TGTGCCAGTAACTTCGGACAGGGGAGCAATCAGCCCCAGCATTTT,CASNFGQGSNQPQHF
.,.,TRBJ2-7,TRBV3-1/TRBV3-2,TGTGCCAGCAGCGGGACGGGATGCTACGAGCAGTACTTC,CASSGTGCYEQYF
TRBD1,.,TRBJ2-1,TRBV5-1,TGCGCCAGCAGCGGGAGTCCGGGACAGGGGTCCTACAATGAGCAGTTCTTC,CASSGSPGQGSYNEQFF
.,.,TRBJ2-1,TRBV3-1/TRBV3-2,TGTGCCAGCAGCCAAGACAAAAGCGGTGCCCCCGGCTACAATGAGCAGTTCTTC,CASSQDKSGAPGYNEQFF
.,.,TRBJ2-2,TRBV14,TGTGCCAGCAGCCCGACGGGCTCCACCGGGGAGCTGTTTTTT,CASSPTGSTGELFF
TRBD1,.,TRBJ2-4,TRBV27,TGTGCCAGCAGACTCCGGGACAGAAACATTCAGTACTTC,CASRLRDRNIQYF
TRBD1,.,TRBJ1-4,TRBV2,TGTGCCAGCAGTGTGGACAGGGCGTTTGCTAATGAAAAACTGTTTTTT,CASSVDRAFANEKLFF
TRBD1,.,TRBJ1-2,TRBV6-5,TGTTCCTCGGGTGATCCGGGACAGTCTATTTATGGCTACACCTTC,CSSGDPGQSIYGYTF
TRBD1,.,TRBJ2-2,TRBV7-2,TGTGCCAGCAGCTTGCCCAGGGGGTCCTCATTAGACACCGGGGAGCTGTTTTTT,CASSLPRGSSLDTGELFF
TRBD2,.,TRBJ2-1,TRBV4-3,TGCGCCAGCAGCCAACAAGTCGGGGGGGCGGAGGATGAGCAGTTCTTC,CASSQQVGGAEDEQFF
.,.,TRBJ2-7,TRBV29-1,TGCAGCGTAGGTACCGGGACTCGCTACGAGCAGTACTTC,CSVGTGTRYEQYF
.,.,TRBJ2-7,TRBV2,TGTGCCAGCATCAGGGGTTGGCTGGCCGGAACCTACGAGCAGTACTTC,CASIRGWLAGTYEQYF